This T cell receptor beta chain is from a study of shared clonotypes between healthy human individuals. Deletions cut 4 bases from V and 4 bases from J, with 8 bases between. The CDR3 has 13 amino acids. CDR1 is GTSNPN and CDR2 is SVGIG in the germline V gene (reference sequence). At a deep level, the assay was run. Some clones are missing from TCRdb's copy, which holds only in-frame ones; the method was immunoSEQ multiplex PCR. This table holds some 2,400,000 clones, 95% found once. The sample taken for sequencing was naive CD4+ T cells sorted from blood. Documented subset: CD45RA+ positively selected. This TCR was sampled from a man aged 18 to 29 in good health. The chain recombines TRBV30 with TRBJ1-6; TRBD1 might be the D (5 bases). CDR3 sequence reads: CAWTGLYNSPLHF. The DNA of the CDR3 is TGTGCCTGGACGGGGCTGTATAATTCACCCCTCCACTTT.